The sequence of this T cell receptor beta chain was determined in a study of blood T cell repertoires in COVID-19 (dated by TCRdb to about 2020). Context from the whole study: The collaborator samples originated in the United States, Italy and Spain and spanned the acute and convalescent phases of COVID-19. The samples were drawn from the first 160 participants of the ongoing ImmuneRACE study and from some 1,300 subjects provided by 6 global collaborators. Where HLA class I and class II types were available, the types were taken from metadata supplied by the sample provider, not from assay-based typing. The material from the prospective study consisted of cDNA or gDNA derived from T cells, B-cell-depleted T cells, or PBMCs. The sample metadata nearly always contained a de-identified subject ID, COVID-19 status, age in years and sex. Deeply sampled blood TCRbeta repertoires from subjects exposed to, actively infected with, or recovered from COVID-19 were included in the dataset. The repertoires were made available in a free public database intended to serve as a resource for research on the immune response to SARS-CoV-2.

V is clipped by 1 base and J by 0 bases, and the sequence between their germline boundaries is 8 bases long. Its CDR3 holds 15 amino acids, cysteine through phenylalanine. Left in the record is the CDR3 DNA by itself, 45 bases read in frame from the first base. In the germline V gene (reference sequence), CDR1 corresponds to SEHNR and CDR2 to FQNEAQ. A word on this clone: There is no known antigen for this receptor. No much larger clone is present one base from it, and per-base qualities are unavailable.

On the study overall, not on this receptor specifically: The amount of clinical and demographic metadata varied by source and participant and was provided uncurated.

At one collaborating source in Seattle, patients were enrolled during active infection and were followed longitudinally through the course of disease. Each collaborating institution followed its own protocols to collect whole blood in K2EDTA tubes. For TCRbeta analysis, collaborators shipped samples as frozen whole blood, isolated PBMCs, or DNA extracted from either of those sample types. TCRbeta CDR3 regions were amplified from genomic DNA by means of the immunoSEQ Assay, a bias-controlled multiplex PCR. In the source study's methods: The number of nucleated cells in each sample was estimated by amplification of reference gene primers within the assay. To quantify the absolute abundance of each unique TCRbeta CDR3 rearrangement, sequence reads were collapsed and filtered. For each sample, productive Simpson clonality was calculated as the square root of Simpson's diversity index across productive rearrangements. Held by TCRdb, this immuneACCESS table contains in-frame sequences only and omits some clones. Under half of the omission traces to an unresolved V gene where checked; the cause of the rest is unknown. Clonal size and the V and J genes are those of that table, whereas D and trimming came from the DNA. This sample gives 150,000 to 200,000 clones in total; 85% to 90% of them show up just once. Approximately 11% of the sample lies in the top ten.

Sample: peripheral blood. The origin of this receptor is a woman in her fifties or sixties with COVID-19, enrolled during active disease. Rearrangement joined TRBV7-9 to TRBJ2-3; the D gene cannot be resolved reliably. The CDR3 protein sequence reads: CASSLDGASTDTQYF. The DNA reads TGTGCCAGCAGCTTAGACGGAGCTAGCACAGATACGCAGTATTTT.